This record looks at one T cell receptor (beta chain) sequence and its context. Which antigen it targets is not known. One end of the junction varies from germline; a read error may be responsible. This entry belongs to a study of tumor-infiltrating lymphocytes in primary liver carcinoma (dated by TCRdb to about 2017). Background on the whole study: Between November 2015 and early 2016, roughly 5 patients in China with histopathologically diagnosed primary liver carcinoma had their tumors surgically resected. Hepatocellular carcinoma (four) or combined HCC and intrahepatic cholangiocarcinoma (one) was present in the five patients, who were three men and two women aged 30 to 69 years. The five patients had tumors of stage T1-T3 N0M0, with maximum diameters ranging from roughly 4 to 11 cm. Each sample produced about 3.5 to 7.13 million productive TCRbeta reads, and read depth showed no significant difference between tissue types. Across five regions of each liver tumor, along with adjacent normal tissue and blood, the study brought together TCRbeta repertoire sequencing, expression microarrays and whole-exome sequencing. A total of about 35 specimens from 5 patients went through TCRbeta repertoire sequencing, namely 25 tumor regions, 5 adjacent noncancerous liver tissues and 5 peripheral blood samples. Reproducibility between technical replicate repertoires was high, with correlation coefficients above 0.95 and mean shared-clone rates roughly 0.87.

TCRbeta-specific cDNA was reverse-transcribed from around 0.45 ug total RNA using a constant-region primer and ProtoScript II reverse transcriptase. The TCRbeta libraries were prepared through three rounds of nested multiplex PCR following a slightly modified ARM-PCR procedure. Each of the first two PCR rounds ran for approximately 10 cycles and used multiplex TRBV1-TRBV30 forward primers together with a Cbeta reverse primer. Sample barcodes and Illumina adapters were added in a final 25-cycle PCR with Deep VentR polymerase. Amplicons of 200-500 bp were gel-purified with a QIAquick gel extraction kit before sequencing. The TCRbeta amplicons were sequenced with 250-bp paired-end reads on an Illumina HiSeq 2500. The authors' pipeline ran thus. To recover full CDR3 sequences, reads were quality-trimmed using Trimmomatic v0.33 and paired reads were then merged using FLASH v1.2.11. MiGEC v1.2.1b assigned V, D and J germline segments to the rearranged TCRbeta sequences. Clonotype statistics, along with Shannon-Wiener diversity indices, were calculated using VDJtools v1.0.0. To cut down on sampling bias, every analysis after diversity analysis relied on just the 250 most abundant clonotypes from each sample. Using fastp at Q25 and MiXCR, TCRdb reprocessed the public reads and kept productive beta chains. Every entry covers one CDR3 protein and lists the most common genes and DNA from its rows. The V and J calls and clone size are TCRdb's, not the authors'. Across this sample there are about 200,000 distinct CDR3 sequences, with approximately 65% seen only once. The ten largest make up under 7.5% of the sample.

What the work shows at the level of the full study, not this receptor alone: The top 250 clones accounted for a significantly greater share of the repertoire in tumors than in blood (p = 0.039). Consistent with antigen-driven expansion, pairs of tumor regions showed higher repertoire overlap (mean around 36%) than either tumor-adjacent pairs (approximately 17%) or tumor-blood pairs (about 15%). Only five or six patients were included in the study, and the authors note that the findings should be validated in a larger study. Because sequencing covered only the TCR beta chain and unpaired alpha chains were not captured, true repertoire diversity is likely underestimated. Comparison of CD4+ and CD8+ T cell repertoires was precluded by the use of bulk unsorted samples.

TRIzol reagent was used to extract blood RNA from unsorted whole blood, while the DNeasy Blood & Tissue kit provided the germline DNA. Patients had chronic HBV infection and were treatment-naive at sampling. Before surgery, 4 to 5 milliliters of peripheral blood were collected into K2EDTA tubes. The CDR3 holds 13 amino acids from the cysteine to the phenylalanine. The retained sequence is limited to the CDR3, 39 bases, with the frame set at the first base. The germline V gene encodes CDR1 MNHNS and CDR2 SASEGT. The sequence was collected from a woman in her sixties with primary liver carcinoma and hepatitis B virus infection. The rearranged segments are TRBV6-1 and TRBJ1-1, with the D gene not confidently named. Sequenced input: peripheral blood. The CDR3 has the sequence CVSSVGENTEAFF. The DNA reads TGTGTCAGCAGTGTCGGGGAGAACACTGAAGCTTTCTTT.